These 23 T cell receptor beta chains were all obtained from the same sample, sequenced in a study of shared clonotypes between healthy human individuals. Naive CD8 isolation took CD45RO-negative cells positively selected for CCR7 and excluded terminally differentiated effector memory CD45RA+ cells. Only in-frame clones appear in the TCRdb table, and some are missing; sequencing was by immunoSEQ multiplex PCR. The sample records approximately 600,000 clones, about 95% being singletons. Sequenced: naive CD8+ T cells sorted from blood. The origin of the receptors is a woman aged 25 to 39 in good health.

This rearrangement joins TRBV10-3 to TRBJ2-7; TRBD2 matches at 8 bases. Germline V lookup: CDR1 ENHRY, CDR2 SYGVKD. The CDR3 covers 18 residues. The trim removed 3 bases at V and 2 bases at J, leaving 15 bases unmatched. The CDR3 region has the DNA TGTGCCATCAGTGATCCCTCTTTAGCCGGGACTAGAGCCTACGAGCAGTACTTC. Translation gives CAISDPSLAGTRAYEQYF.

This chain links TRBV27 with TRBJ2-1; perhaps TRBD1 as D (6 bases). V lost 3 bases and J 9 bases, leaving 15 bases between the germline ends. Germline V lookup: CDR1 MNHEY, CDR2 SMNVEV (reference sequence). The CDR3 length is 14 residues. The CDR3 reads CASSFQGLHTEQFF. The CDR3 bases are TGTGCCAGCAGTTTTCAGGGGCTGCATACTGAGCAGTTCTTC.

This rearrangement joins TRBV7-8 to TRBJ2-1, with a tentative D call TRBD2 (5 bases). This CDR3 region has 11 residues. V lost 1 base and J 12 bases, leaving 7 bases between the germline ends. Germline CDR1 reads SGHVS; CDR2 reads FQNEAQ. This CDR3 reads CASSLGSGQFF. In nucleotides, the CDR3 is TGTGCCAGCAGCTTAGGCAGCGGGCAGTTCTTC.

This chain connects TRBV4-1 to TRBJ2-2; 9 positions match TRBD2. This CDR3 contains 15 residues. The germline CDR1 and CDR2 sequences are MGHRA and YSYEKL. Trimming at V came to 4 bases and at J to 7 bases, leaving 7 bases not matched to a gene. The CDR3 nucleotides are TGCGCCAGCAGCCGTAGCGGGAGAGGGGGCGGGGAGCTGTTTTTT. Translated, it gives CASSRSGRGGGELFF.

The genes are TRBV28 and TRBJ1-1; D call uncertain. Trimming left V 6 bases short and J 1 base short, with 12 bases between. The CDR3 runs 14 residues. From germline, CDR1 is MDHEN and CDR2 SYDVKM. The CDR3 nucleotides are TGTGCCAGCAGCAAAGACACCAGGAACACTGAAGCTTTCTTT. It yields the protein CASSKDTRNTEAFF.

This rearrangement joins TRBV5-6 to TRBJ2-7, with TRBD1 matching 7 bases. Germline-derived CDR1 and CDR2 are SGHDT and YYEEEE. This CDR3 region has 14 residues. J gave up 8 bases and V 4 bases, and 12 bases lay outside the gene matches. The CDR3 coding sequence is TGTGCCAGCAGCGAAGAAAGGACAGGATGGAAGCAGTACTTC. It specifies CASSEERTGWKQYF.

The chain is built from TRBV19 and TRBJ2-2; perhaps TRBD1 as D (6 bases). Looked up from germline, CDR1 is LNHDA and CDR2 is SQIVND (reference sequence). This CDR3 region has 17 residues. With 3 bases removed from V and 1 base from J, the gap between germline ends came to 15 bases. The CDR3: CASSILRGAWNTGELFF. CDR3 sequence (DNA): TGTGCCAGTAGTATCCTCAGGGGAGCATGGAACACCGGGGAGCTGTTTTTT.

V is TRBV2 and J is TRBJ2-1; 8 bases map to TRBD1. Germline V lookup: CDR1 SNHLY, CDR2 FYNNEI. CDR3 length equals 15 residues. Trimming cost V 3 bases and J 9 bases; bases outside gene matches: 10. The chain's CDR3 is CASSDQQGVAGEQFF. The DNA for the CDR3 is TGTGCCAGCAGTGACCAACAGGGGGTAGCAGGTGAGCAGTTCTTC.

This clone is a singleton in its sample. V gene TRBV6-5 combines with J gene TRBJ2-5; the D is unclear. The J call may be faulty, since TRBJ2-7 better matches the DNA end. Germline V lookup: CDR1 MNHEY, CDR2 SVGAGI. This CDR3 has 14 residues. CDR3: CASTRGDGLYEQYF. CDR3 DNA sequence: TGTGCCAGCACCCGTGGCGACGGCCTCTACGAGCAGTACTTC.

The J gene is TRBJ2-7, the V gene TRBV21-1; TRBD2 is taken as the D call from the table, unchecked against the DNA. TRBV21-1 is labeled a pseudogene. The CDR3 length is 11 residues. The CDR3 coding sequence is TGTGCCAGCAGCAATACCTACGAGCAGTACTTC. This encodes CASSNTYEQYF.

This chain uses TRBV11-2 with TRBJ2-1, with D hard to call. Germline V gene sequence: CDR1 SGHAT, CDR2 FQNNGV. The CDR3 has 12 amino acids. V lost 8 bases to trimming and J lost 7 bases, with 12 bases between them. The CDR3 nucleotides are TGTGCCAGCCAGGCCGATAGGAATGAGCAGTTCTTC. It encodes CASQADRNEQFF.

The rearrangement uses TRBV7-8 and TRBJ1-5, with 7 bases fitting TRBD1. The germline V gene has CDR1 SGHVS and CDR2 FQNEAQ. The V and J ends lost 5 bases and 3 bases, in that order; junction bases with no gene match: 7. The CDR3 has 15 amino acids. The CDR3 DNA reads TGTGCCAGCAGCCCCGATAGGGGGCCCAATCAGCCCCAGCATTTT. This gives the protein CASSPDRGPNQPQHF.

The chain links TRBV7-6 to TRBJ2-5; D ambiguous. The CDR3 length is 15 residues. Trimming stripped 1 base from V and 0 bases from J, with 9 bases between. Germline V gene sequence: CDR1 SGHVS, CDR2 FNYEAQ. The CDR3: CASSLDGPYQETQYF. For the CDR3, the DNA is TGTGCCAGCAGCTTAGATGGCCCGTACCAAGAGACCCAGTACTTC. The full variable domain, with the rest looked up from reference TRBV7-6 and TRBJ2-5, is GAGVSQSPRYKVTKRGQDVALRCDPISGHVSLYWYRQALGQGPEFLTYFNYEAQQDKSGLPNDRFSAERPEGSISTLTIQRTEQRDSAMYRCASSLDGPYQETQYFGPGTRLLVL.

The chain uses TRBV10-3 and TRBJ2-7; weak D call: TRBD2 (6 bases). The CDR3 runs to 16 residues. Looked up from germline, CDR1 is ENHRY and CDR2 is SYGVKD. With 6 bases removed from V and 0 bases from J, the gap between germline ends came to 18 bases. The CDR3 DNA sequence: TGTGCCATCAGCGGGAGCCGGGACTTGAGCTCCTACGAGCAGTACTTC. Translating it yields CAISGSRDLSSYEQYF.

V is TRBV5-8 and J is TRBJ2-2, with D uncertain. The V end lost 4 bases, the J end lost 10 bases, and 14 bases lay between the germline ends. The germline CDR1 and CDR2 sequences are SGHTS and YDEGEE. The CDR3 extends over 13 amino acids. CDR3 region: CASSLGLYEELFF. Written as DNA, the CDR3 is TGTGCCAGCAGCCTTGGGCTGTATGAGGAGCTGTTTTTT.

V gene TRBV30 combines with J gene TRBJ1-1; a possible D gene is TRBD1 (6 bases). Germline V CDR1 and CDR2: GTSNPN, SVGIG (reference sequence). The V and J ends lost 4 bases and 0 bases respectively, with 9 bases between them. This CDR3 comprises 13 residues. CDR3 sequence reads: CAWKNRVNTEAFF. As DNA, the CDR3 is TGTGCCTGGAAGAACAGGGTGAACACTGAAGCTTTCTTT.

The V gene is TRBV19, the J gene TRBJ2-5; D remains unclear. The CDR3 is 15 residues long. Trimming cost V 0 bases and J 5 bases, with 13 bases left between them. Germline values: CDR1 LNHDA, CDR2 SQIVND (reference sequence). The CDR3, as DNA: TGTGCCAGTAGTATAGATCCCTACTCTGGTGAGACCCAGTACTTC. Translation gives CASSIDPYSGETQYF.

This clone was seen only once. The chain carries TRBV28 and TRBJ1-5; 8 nucleotides align to TRBD1. Germline CDR1 is MDHEN and CDR2 is SYDVKM. The junction had 4 bases not matched to a gene; V was cut back by 2 bases and J by 4 bases. This CDR3 region has 15 residues. CDR3 amino acids: CASSLQGASNQPQHF. CDR3 bases: TGTGCCAGCAGTTTACAGGGGGCTTCGAATCAGCCCCAGCATTTT.

The chain employs TRBV6-5 and TRBJ1-2; D remains ambiguous. Germline V lookup: CDR1 MNHEY, CDR2 SVGAGI. The CDR3 is made up of 13 amino acids. V was trimmed by 6 bases and J by 10 bases, leaving 18 bases between them. The CDR3 bases are TGTGCCAGCAGGCTCAATCCGGGTGACGACTACACCTTC. This sequence encodes CASRLNPGDDYTF.

CDR3 nucleotides: TGTGCCAGCAGTTTCCGGAACGAGGAGCATTCACCCCTCCACTTT. It codes for CASSFRNEEHSPLHF. V and J are TRBV27 and TRBJ1-6; no definite D call. Germline V gene sequence: CDR1 MNHEY, CDR2 SMNVEV (reference sequence). The CDR3 runs 15 residues. Trimming cost V 3 bases and J 8 bases, with 14 bases left between them.

The gene calls are TRBV5-1 and TRBJ1-2; TRBD1 matches at 8 bases. V lost 4 bases and J lost 4; bases outside the gene matches: 9. Germline CDR1 reads SGHRS; CDR2 reads YFSETQ. CDR3 length: 15 residues. In nucleotides, the CDR3 is TGCGCCAGCAGCCCGGAGGGACAGGAAGTCTATGGCTACACCTTC. This gives the protein CASSPEGQEVYGYTF.

V is TRBV4-2 and J is TRBJ1-2; a possible D gene is TRBD1 (5 bases). CDR1 is LGHNA and CDR2 is YNFKEQ in the germline V gene. Deletions cut 0 bases from V and 3 bases from J, with 14 bases between. CDR3 length equals 16 residues. The CDR3 is CASSQESPGRDYGYTF. The CDR3 DNA sequence: TGTGCCAGCAGCCAAGAAAGTCCAGGGAGGGACTATGGCTACACCTTC.

The chain is built from TRBV7-2 and TRBJ2-7; tentatively, D is TRBD2 (7 bases). The germline gives CDR1 SGHTA, CDR2 FQGNSA. V was shortened by 6 bases and J by 4 bases, with 13 bases between the two germline ends. The CDR3 is 13 residues long. Here the CDR3 DNA reads TGTGCCAGCAGACTACAGGGAGGGTACGAGCAGTACTTC. This sequence encodes CASRLQGGYEQYF.